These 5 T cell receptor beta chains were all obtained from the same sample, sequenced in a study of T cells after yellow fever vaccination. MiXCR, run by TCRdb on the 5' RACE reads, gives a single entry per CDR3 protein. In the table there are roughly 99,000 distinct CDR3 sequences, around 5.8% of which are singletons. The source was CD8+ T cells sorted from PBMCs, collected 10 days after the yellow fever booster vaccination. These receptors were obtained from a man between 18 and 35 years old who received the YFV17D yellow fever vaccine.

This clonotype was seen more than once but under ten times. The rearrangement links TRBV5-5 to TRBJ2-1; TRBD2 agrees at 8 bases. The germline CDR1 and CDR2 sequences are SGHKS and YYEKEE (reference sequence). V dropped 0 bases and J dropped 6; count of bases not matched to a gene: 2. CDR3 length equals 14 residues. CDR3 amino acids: CASSLVLAVNEQFF. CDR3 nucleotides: TGTGCCAGCAGCTTGGTACTAGCGGTCAATGAGCAGTTCTTC.

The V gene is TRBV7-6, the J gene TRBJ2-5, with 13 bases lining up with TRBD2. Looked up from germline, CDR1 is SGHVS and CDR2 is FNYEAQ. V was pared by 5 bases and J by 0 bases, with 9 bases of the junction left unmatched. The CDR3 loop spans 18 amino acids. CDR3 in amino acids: CASSPGTSGATYQETQYF. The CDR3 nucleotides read TGTGCCAGCAGCCCCGGGACTAGCGGGGCGACGTACCAAGAGACCCAGTACTTC.

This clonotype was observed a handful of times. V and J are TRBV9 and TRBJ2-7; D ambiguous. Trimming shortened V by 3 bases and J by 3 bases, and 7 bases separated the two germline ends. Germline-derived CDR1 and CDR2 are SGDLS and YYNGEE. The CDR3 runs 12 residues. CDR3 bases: TGTGCCAGCAGCGGGACGGGCTACGAGCAGTACTTC. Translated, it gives CASSGTGYEQYF.

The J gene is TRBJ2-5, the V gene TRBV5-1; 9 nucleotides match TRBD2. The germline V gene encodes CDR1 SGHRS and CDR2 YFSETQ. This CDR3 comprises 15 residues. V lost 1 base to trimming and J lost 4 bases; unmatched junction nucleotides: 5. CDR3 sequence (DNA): TGCGCCAGCAGCTTGTGGGAGCGGGGGGCAGAGACCCAGTACTTC. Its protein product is CASSLWERGAETQYF.

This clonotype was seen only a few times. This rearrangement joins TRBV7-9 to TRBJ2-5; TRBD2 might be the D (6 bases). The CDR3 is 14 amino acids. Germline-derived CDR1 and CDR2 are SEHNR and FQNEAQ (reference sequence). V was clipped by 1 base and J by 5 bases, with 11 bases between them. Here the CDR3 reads CASSLGGIGETQYF. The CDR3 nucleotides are TGTGCCAGCAGCTTAGGCGGGATTGGGGAGACCCAGTACTTC.